This passage covers 14 T cell receptor beta chains from one sample sequenced in a study of OX40 agonist ivuxolimab in advanced cancers. Measured with immunoSEQ multiplex PCR; TCRdb has only the in-frame clones, and not every one. The data hold over 15,000 clones, with approximately 79% observed a single time. Material: CD4+ or CD8+ T cells sorted from blood, obtained in a trial of the OX40 agonist ivuxolimab. These TCRs come from an adult with an advanced solid tumor such as melanoma, head and neck, liver or kidney cancer.

V usage is TRBV7-2 and J usage is TRBJ2-7; possibly TRBD1 for D (6 bases). Trimming removed 3 bases from V and 3 bases from J, with 9 bases in between. Per germline, CDR1 SGHTA and CDR2 FQGNSA. The CDR3 length is 13 residues. In DNA form, the CDR3 reads TGTGCCAGCAGCTTTCACAGGGACTACGAGCAGTACTTC. It yields the protein CASSFHRDYEQYF.

The chain couples TRBV28 to TRBJ1-6; TRBD1 matches at 10 bases. With V trimmed by 3 bases and J by 8 bases, 4 bases remained unmatched. CDR1 is MDHEN, CDR2 SYDVKM, per germline. The CDR3 contains 15 residues. The CDR3 bases are TGTGCCAGCAGTTTTCCCGGGACAGGGGATTCACCCCTCCACTTT. Translation gives CASSFPGTGDSPLHF.

J is TRBJ2-1 and V is TRBV25-1, with 7 bases aligning to TRBD1. Per the germline V gene, CDR1 is MGHDK and CDR2 is SYGVNS. The V segment lost 0 bases and the J segment 7 bases; nucleotides outside the gene matches: 15. This CDR3 region has 18 residues. The CDR3 nucleotides are TGTGCCAGCAGTGAATATATTCGTGACAGGGTCGCAAGTAATGAGCAGTTCTTC. Protein: CASSEYIRDRVASNEQFF.

The CDR3 DNA is TGTGCCAGCAGCCCGACTTCTTCAGGGAATTTTGAAGCTTTCTTT. Residues: CASSPTSSGNFEAFF. The V and J genes are TRBV7-9 and TRBJ1-1, with D maybe TRBD1 (5 bases). The CDR3 contains 15 residues. With 5 bases removed from V and 7 bases from J, the gap between germline ends came to 20 bases. Germline V gives CDR1 SEHNR, CDR2 FQNEAQ (reference sequence).

The chain is built from TRBV2 and TRBJ2-7, with D possibly being TRBD2 (5 bases). V was pared by 6 bases and J by 6 bases, with 21 bases between. This CDR3 has 15 amino acids. CDR1 is SNHLY and CDR2 is FYNNEI in the germline V gene. As DNA, the CDR3 is TGTGCCAGCAGCCCTCCCGGGTGGGGAGTATCCGAGCAGTACTTC. Translated, it gives CASSPPGWGVSEQYF.

The V call is TRBV4-1, the J call TRBJ2-7; D assignment may be TRBD1 or TRBD2 (5 bases each). The CDR3 length is 17 residues. The V gene lost 0 bases and the J gene lost 1 base, with 16 bases spanning the gap. CDR1 is MGHRA and CDR2 is YSYEKL in the germline V gene. The CDR3 region has the DNA TGCGCCAGCAGCCAAGACGACGGGACGGTCAATTCCTACGAGCAGTACTTC. Protein: CASSQDDGTVNSYEQYF.

V gene TRBV28 combines with J gene TRBJ1-2, with D perhaps TRBD1 (5 bases). Between the trimmed V and J ends, which lost 3 bases and 4 bases, there was a span of 15 bases. Germline loops: CDR1 MDHEN, CDR2 SYDVKM. CDR3 size: 15 residues. This chain's CDR3 is CASSFVLAGSYGYTF. The DNA of the CDR3 is TGTGCCAGCAGTTTTGTACTAGCAGGGAGCTATGGCTACACCTTC.

This clone was observed a single time. This chain connects TRBV15 to TRBJ2-5, with D possibly being TRBD1 (6 bases). Trimming cost V 5 bases and J 5 bases, with 12 bases left between them. The CDR3 extends over 13 amino acids. Germline CDR1 reads LNHNV; CDR2 reads YYDKDF (reference sequence). The CDR3 nucleotides are TGTGCCACCAGCTCTCCAGGGGAGGAGACCCAGTACTTC. This encodes CATSSPGEETQYF.

V gene TRBV5-5 combines with J gene TRBJ1-4; D might be TRBD1 (5 bases). V shed 2 bases and J shed 4 bases, with 12 bases lying between them. Germline values: CDR1 SGHKS, CDR2 YYEKEE (reference sequence). The CDR3 extends over 15 amino acids. CDR3 in DNA: TGTGCCAGCAGCTTACCCGGGACCCTTAATGAAAAACTGTTTTTT. This codes for CASSLPGTLNEKLFF.

The chain recombines TRBV5-1 with TRBJ2-3; D possibly corresponds to TRBD1 (6 bases). V was shortened by 3 bases and J by 5 bases, with 16 bases between the two germline ends. From germline, CDR1 is SGHRS and CDR2 YFSETQ. The CDR3 totals 15 residues. CDR3 in amino acids: CASSYRGQLGDTQYF. CDR3 sequence (DNA): TGCGCCAGCAGCTACCGAGGACAGTTGGGAGATACGCAGTATTTT.

V and J are TRBV19 and TRBJ2-3; D call uncertain. The CDR3 contains 13 residues. Germline V CDR1 and CDR2: LNHDA, SQIVND (reference sequence). Trimming took 1 base from V and 5 from J, leaving 7 bases between them. DNA for the CDR3: TGTGCCAGTAGTATAGTGGCGAAAGATACGCAGTATTTT. This gives the protein CASSIVAKDTQYF.

The chain carries TRBV11-3 and TRBJ2-3; no firm D call. Germline V gene lookup returns CDR1 SGHNT and CDR2 YENEEA. Deletions cut 3 bases from V and 1 base from J, with 2 bases between. The CDR3 covers 12 residues. The CDR3 sequence: CASSFGTDTQYF. In nucleotides, the CDR3 is TGTGCCAGCAGCTTTGGCACAGATACGCAGTATTTT.

This clone was observed a single time. J is TRBJ1-4 and V is TRBV7-3; no clear D. V was pared by 4 bases and J by 3 bases, with 18 bases between. The CDR3 sequence is 17 residues long. CDR1 SGHTA and CDR2 FQGTGA come from the germline V gene. CDR3: CASSSHPRTFSNEKLFF. CDR3 coding DNA: TGTGCCAGCAGCTCGCATCCGCGGACTTTTTCTAATGAAAAACTGTTTTTT. The whole variable domain, remainder taken from reference TRBV7-3 and TRBJ1-4, is GAGVSQTPSNKVTEKGKYVELRCDPISGHTALYWYRQSLGQGPEFLIYFQGTGAADDSGLPNDRFFAVRPEGSVSTLKIQRTERGDSAVYLCASSSHPRTFSNEKLFFGSGTQLSVL.

In its sample, this clone was seen a few times. The rearrangement joins TRBV4-1 to TRBJ1-5; no clear D gene. Germline V gene sequence: CDR1 MGHRA, CDR2 YSYEKL. The V gene lost 4 bases and the J gene lost 3 bases, with 16 bases spanning the gap. This CDR3 contains 16 residues. The CDR3 DNA is TGCGCCAGCAGCCTTATCGCGTCGGTAACCAATCAGCCCCAGCATTTT. It yields the protein CASSLIASVTNQPQHF.